The 27 T cell receptor beta chains listed next were all sequenced from one sample in a study of blood T cell repertoires in COVID-19 (dated by TCRdb to the early 2020s). Library construction relied on the immunoSEQ multiplex PCR assay. Held by TCRdb, this immuneACCESS table contains in-frame sequences only and omits some clones. Under half of the omission traces to an unresolved V gene where checked; the cause of the rest is unknown. The sample table lists roughly 66,000 clones, 82% of them with a count of one. The leading ten clones occupy about 7% of the sample. Source material: peripheral blood. These TCRs come from a man aged 60-69 years with acute or convalescent COVID-19.

V usage is TRBV4-1 and J usage is TRBJ2-2; perhaps TRBD1 as D (6 bases). CDR3 length equals 16 residues. Looked up from germline, CDR1 is MGHRA and CDR2 is YSYEKL. V was pared by 1 base and J by 3 bases, with 12 bases between. CDR3 nucleotide sequence: TGCGCCAGCAGCCAAGTCGTCAGGGGCGACACCGGGGAGCTGTTTTTT. This codes for CASSQVVRGDTGELFF.

The rearrangement links TRBV2 to TRBJ1-2, with a weak D call TRBD1 (5 bases). CDR3 length: 15 amino acids. The germline CDR1 and CDR2 sequences are SNHLY and FYNNEI. Trimming stripped 5 bases from V and 0 bases from J, with 13 bases between. DNA for the CDR3: TGTGCCAGCAGTCTCGAGGGGAGGACTAACTATGGCTACACCTTC. Its translation is CASSLEGRTNYGYTF.

This clone was observed a few times. This chain connects TRBV5-4 to TRBJ2-2, with unresolved D. Germline CDR1 SGHNT, CDR2 YYREEE (reference sequence). The ends were cut back, 2 bases at V and 6 bases at J, with 11 bases in the middle. There are 14 residues in the CDR3. The CDR3: CASSFRDIAGELFF. The DNA for the CDR3 is TGTGCCAGCAGCTTTAGAGACATTGCCGGGGAGCTGTTTTTT. Full variable domain (missing parts from reference TRBV5-4 and TRBJ2-2): ETGVTQSPTHLIKTRGQQVTLRCSSQSGHNTVSWYQQALGQGPQFIFQYYREEENGRGNFPPRFSGLQFPNYSSELNVNALELDDSALYLCASSFRDIAGELFFGEGSRLTVL.

V gene TRBV10-2 combines with J gene TRBJ2-5; 8 positions match TRBD1. The CDR3 contains 14 residues. V trimming: 0 bases; J trimming: 5 bases; junction bases outside the gene matches: 2. Germline lookup yields CDR1 WSHSY and CDR2 SAAADI. Written as DNA, the CDR3 is TGCGCCAGCAGTGAGTCCGGACAGGGCGAGACCCAGTACTTC. Protein: CASSESGQGETQYF.

The chain uses TRBV12-3 or TRBV12-4 and TRBJ1-1; the match to TRBD1 covers 7 bases. The CDR3 consists of 12 residues. The J segment lost 7 bases and the V segment lost 6 bases, leaving 5 bases of the junction unmatched. This chain's CDR3 is CASRQTGREAFF. DNA for the CDR3: TGTGCCAGCAGGCAGACAGGGCGTGAAGCTTTCTTT.

This sequence joins TRBV19 and TRBJ1-5, with TRBD1 matching over 7 bases. Per the germline V gene, CDR1 is LNHDA and CDR2 is SQIVND (reference sequence). The CDR3 totals 15 residues. V lost 7 bases and J lost 5; bases outside the gene matches: 11. The CDR3 nucleotides read TGTGCCAGTACCCGAGGCGGGCAGGGGGATCAGCCCCAGCATTTT. Residues: CASTRGGQGDQPQHF. The complete variable domain, with remaining parts taken from reference TRBV19 and TRBJ1-5, reads DGGITQSPKYLFRKEGQNVTLSCEQNLNHDAMYWYRQDPGQGLRLIYYSQIVNDFQKGDIAEGYSVSREKKESFPLTVTSAQKNPTAFYLCASTRGGQGDQPQHFGDGTRLSIL.

This sequence joins TRBV5-4 and TRBJ2-4; tentative D call: TRBD2 (6 bases). This CDR3 is built from 15 residues. CDR1 and CDR2 (germline): SGHNT, YYREEE (reference sequence). V dropped 4 bases and J dropped 0 bases, with 11 bases sitting between them. This CDR3 reads CASSLAGKAKNIQYF. The CDR3 nucleotides read TGTGCCAGCAGCCTGGCGGGGAAAGCCAAAAACATTCAGTACTTC. The whole variable domain, remainder taken from reference TRBV5-4 and TRBJ2-4, is ETGVTQSPTHLIKTRGQQVTLRCSSQSGHNTVSWYQQALGQGPQFIFQYYREEENGRGNFPPRFSGLQFPNYSSELNVNALELDDSALYLCASSLAGKAKNIQYFGAGTRLSVL.

J is TRBJ2-3 and V is TRBV5-1; possible D gene TRBD1, 6 bases. Between the trimmed V and J ends, which lost 3 bases and 5 bases, there was a span of 7 bases. Germline V lookup: CDR1 SGHRS, CDR2 YFSETQ. The CDR3 has 12 amino acids. CDR3 residues: CASSSRGDTQYF. The CDR3 coding sequence is TGCGCCAGCAGCTCCAGGGGAGATACGCAGTATTTT.

The chain carries TRBV6-2 or TRBV6-3 and TRBJ1-5; the D is unclear. CDR3 length: 17 residues. V was clipped by 6 bases and J by 0 bases, with 18 bases between them. CDR1 MNHEY and CDR2 SVGEGT come from the germline V gene. The CDR3 nucleotides are TGTGCCAGCAGCTTACGATCGAGTGTAAATAGCAATCAGCCCCAGCATTTT. Translating it yields CASSLRSSVNSNQPQHF.

This clone was counted only a few times. The V gene is TRBV4-1, the J gene TRBJ2-5; TRBD2 agrees at 9 bases. The V and J ends lost 8 bases and 0 bases, in that order; junction bases with no gene match: 1. The V gene's germline CDR1 is MGHRA and CDR2 YSYEKL. The CDR3 runs 13 residues. The CDR3 DNA is TGCGCCAGCGCGGGGGGGTACCAAGAGACCCAGTACTTC. Protein product: CASAGGYQETQYF.

The chain combines TRBV15 with TRBJ2-1; no clear D gene. Germline-derived CDR1 and CDR2 are LNHNV and YYDKDF (reference sequence). The CDR3 extends over 13 amino acids. V shed 1 base and J shed 5 bases, with 6 bases lying between them. The DNA of the CDR3 is TGTGCCACCAGCAGAGCCAGCGACAATGAGCAGTTCTTC. As protein: CATSRASDNEQFF.

The chain is built from TRBV7-9 and TRBJ1-1, with 7 bases that match TRBD1. From germline, CDR1 is SEHNR and CDR2 FQNEAQ (reference sequence). This CDR3 is built from 16 residues. Trimming removed 1 base from V and 5 bases from J; junction bases left unmatched: 10. The CDR3 spells CASSLGQGGPGTEAFF. The CDR3 DNA follows: TGTGCCAGCAGCTTAGGACAGGGTGGGCCCGGGACTGAAGCTTTCTTT. Supplemented by reference TRBV7-9 and TRBJ1-1, the full variable domain reads DTGVSQNPRHKITKRGQNVTFRCDPISEHNRLYWYRQTLGQGPEFLTYFQNEAQLEKSRLLSDRFSAERPKGSFSTLEIQRTEQGDSAMYLCASSLGQGGPGTEAFFGQGTRLTVV.

This chain joins TRBV30 and TRBJ1-2; D is ambiguous. This CDR3 region has 13 residues. Germline CDR1 is GTSNPN and CDR2 is SVGIG (reference sequence). V gave up 5 bases and J gave up 1 base, with 11 bases separating them. In nucleotides, the CDR3 is TGTGCCTGGTCCTCGGGGTTTAACTATGGCTACACCTTC. Translating it yields CAWSSGFNYGYTF.

The chain combines TRBV5-4 with TRBJ1-4, with 7 positions matching TRBD1. CDR3 length: 14 amino acids. Germline loops: CDR1 SGHNT, CDR2 YYREEE (reference sequence). V lost 0 bases, J lost 6 bases, and 2 bases stayed unmatched. The CDR3 sequence: CASSLDRGHEKLFF. CDR3 sequence (DNA): TGTGCCAGCAGCTTGGACAGGGGCCATGAAAAACTGTTTTTT.

The sample holds a few counts of this clone. This sequence joins TRBV3-1 (or the pseudogene TRBV3-2) and TRBJ2-7, with D unresolved. Trimming stripped 2 bases from V and 6 bases from J, with 11 bases between. Germline CDR1 reads LGHDT; CDR2 reads YNNKEL (reference sequence). The CDR3 loop spans 13 amino acids. The CDR3 reads CASSQQQNSEQYF. The CDR3 DNA reads as TGTGCCAGCAGCCAACAACAGAACTCCGAGCAGTACTTC.

The CDR3 region is CASSAQGFAGNTIYF. The CDR3 coding sequence is TGTGCCAGCAGCGCCCAGGGATTTGCTGGAAACACCATATATTTT. This chain links TRBV6-5 with TRBJ1-3; D perhaps matches TRBD1 (5 bases). V dropped 6 bases and J dropped 2 bases, with 14 bases sitting between them. Germline CDR1 MNHEY, CDR2 SVGAGI. This CDR3 contains 15 residues.

V usage is TRBV19 and J usage is TRBJ1-4, with unresolved D. The CDR3 contains 13 residues. The ends were cut back, 4 bases at V and 8 bases at J, with 11 bases in the middle. Germline V lookup: CDR1 LNHDA, CDR2 SQIVND (reference sequence). CDR3 loop: CASSTGFEEKLFF. CDR3 in DNA: TGTGCCAGTAGTACGGGGTTCGAAGAAAAACTGTTTTTT. The complete variable domain, with remaining parts taken from reference TRBV19 and TRBJ1-4, reads DGGITQSPKYLFRKEGQNVTLSCEQNLNHDAMYWYRQDPGQGLRLIYYSQIVNDFQKGDIAEGYSVSREKKESFPLTVTSAQKNPTAFYLCASSTGFEEKLFFGSGTQLSVL.

The rearrangement uses TRBV7-9 and TRBJ2-3; 8 bases agree with TRBD1. V was clipped by 5 bases and J by 0 bases; unmatched bases: 4. The germline CDR1 and CDR2 sequences are SEHNR and FQNEAQ (reference sequence). The CDR3 is 15 residues long. For the CDR3, the DNA is TGTGCCAGCAGCGCCCGGACAGGGAGCACAGATACGCAGTATTTT. This sequence encodes CASSARTGSTDTQYF.

This chain's CDR3 is CASSAQQGILTEAFF. The CDR3 nucleotides read TGTGCCAGCAGCGCCCAACAGGGGATCCTCACTGAAGCTTTCTTT. The rearrangement joins TRBV9 to TRBJ1-1; TRBD1 matches at 7 bases. Germline V CDR1 and CDR2: SGDLS, YYNGEE. The CDR3 is made up of 15 amino acids. Trimming took 3 bases from V and 4 from J; bases not matched to a gene: 9.

The chain joins TRBV6-2 or TRBV6-3 to TRBJ1-5, with a tentative D call TRBD1 (6 bases). The ends were cut back, 2 bases at V and 3 bases at J, with 17 bases in the middle. There are 17 residues in the CDR3. Germline CDR1 and CDR2: MNHEY and SVGEGT. The CDR3, as DNA: TGTGCCAGCAGTTACCCTATGGGGGGGCCAGACAATCAGCCCCAGCATTTT. It yields the protein CASSYPMGGPDNQPQHF.

The chain combines TRBV18 with TRBJ2-3, with 10 bases matching TRBD1. With V trimmed by 1 base and J by 0 bases, 1 base remained unmatched. The CDR3 loop spans 16 amino acids. Germline V CDR1 and CDR2: KGHSH, LQKENI. The CDR3 spells CASSPRGQGSTDTQYF. CDR3 in DNA: TGTGCCAGCTCACCACGGGGACAGGGGAGCACAGATACGCAGTATTTT.

V is TRBV7-9 and J is TRBJ1-1; 11 bases are shared with TRBD1. The germline V gene encodes CDR1 SEHNR and CDR2 FQNEAQ (reference sequence). CDR3 size: 14 residues. The ends lost 4 bases at V and 3 bases at J; junction bases unmatched: 1. The CDR3 reads CASSWDRGDTEAFF. Here the CDR3 DNA reads TGTGCCAGCAGCTGGGACAGGGGGGACACTGAAGCTTTCTTT.

For this clone: At one end the junction does not follow the germline gene, possibly because of a read error. The chain employs TRBV5-1 and TRBJ1-6, with D maybe TRBD1 (5 bases). This CDR3 spans 14 amino acids. Germline CDR1 reads SGHRS; CDR2 reads YFSETQ. The CDR3 DNA sequence: TGCGCCAGCAGATTGGGACTTGGTAATTCACCCCTCCACTTT. Translated: CASRLGLGNSPLHF.

The chain carries TRBV12-3 or TRBV12-4 and TRBJ1-3, with no clear D. Trimming cost V 6 bases and J 9 bases, with 12 bases left between them. This CDR3 has 12 residues. This CDR3 reads CASSLSGSTIYF. DNA for the CDR3: TGTGCCAGCAGCCTAAGCGGGTCCACCATATATTTT.

This clone has a single count. This sequence joins TRBV7-2 and TRBJ2-3, with 10 nucleotides matching TRBD2. Looked up from germline, CDR1 is SGHTA and CDR2 is FQGNSA. J was trimmed by 5 bases and V by 0 bases; bases with no gene match: 5. This CDR3 spans 16 amino acids. The CDR3 DNA is TGTGCCAGCAGCTTAGCGAATAGCGGGGGGCGAGATACGCAGTATTTT. Encoded protein: CASSLANSGGRDTQYF.

The V and J genes are TRBV15 and TRBJ1-1; no reliable D call. V was trimmed by 0 bases and J by 4 bases, leaving 9 bases between them. In germline, CDR1 is LNHNV, CDR2 YYDKDF (reference sequence). CDR3 length: 14 residues. The CDR3 loop reads CATSRDDSSTEAFF. The CDR3 region has the DNA TGTGCCACCAGCAGAGATGATAGTTCCACTGAAGCTTTCTTT.

The chain combines TRBV19 with TRBJ2-2; D perhaps matches TRBD1 (5 bases). Trimming took off 3 bases at V and 4 bases at J, with 9 bases between the two ends. Per germline, CDR1 LNHDA and CDR2 SQIVND (reference sequence). This CDR3 has 14 amino acids. This chain's CDR3 is CASSMRQPTGELFF. In DNA form, the CDR3 reads TGTGCCAGTAGTATGAGACAGCCCACCGGGGAGCTGTTTTTT.